This TCR beta chain came from a study of blood T cell repertoires in COVID-19. About the research overall: The study drew acute and convalescent COVID-19 samples from the United States, Italy and Spain. In each case, the material was cDNA or gDNA derived from T cells, B-cell-depleted T cells, or PBMCs.

The CDR3 has 15 residues. The junction had 4 bases not matched to a gene; V was cut back by 1 base and J by 6 bases. In germline, CDR1 is KGHDR, CDR2 SFDVKD. Using immunoSEQ multiplex PCR, the repertoire was profiled, and TCRdb retains in-frame clones only, with some absent. This table holds approximately 210,000 clones, over 75% found once. The sample comprised peripheral blood. The TCR comes from a man aged 50 to 60 with COVID-19, enrolled during active disease. The rearrangement uses TRBV24-1 and TRBJ2-1; 8 positions agree with TRBD1. CDR3 amino acids: CATSDFGDRGNEQFF. The CDR3 region has the DNA TGTGCCACCAGTGATTTTGGCGACAGGGGCAATGAGCAGTTCTTC.